This T cell receptor beta chain was observed in a study of post-analysis software for immune sequencing data. Findings and caveats of the study: Relative to controls, patients had about 5 TRBV segments at higher frequency, with TRBV5-6, TRBV5-1 and TRBV20-1 among these. Batch-matched samples strongly co-clustered by F measure.

With regard to this clonotype: Its antigen is not known.

Researchers reported that TCR beta cDNA libraries carried unique molecular identifiers. MiXCR, run by TCRdb on the PCR reads, gives a single entry per CDR3 protein. This sample has about 200,000 distinct CDR3 sequences, with approximately 29% found just once. Trimming left V 3 bases short and J 2 bases short, with 11 bases between. The germline gives CDR1 SGDLS, CDR2 YYNGEE. This CDR3 has 14 residues. The sequenced material came from blood. The receptor's source is a girl younger than 18 with multiple sclerosis. The V call is TRBV9, the J call TRBJ1-2; D call uncertain. The CDR3 reads CASSAHGENYGYTF. The CDR3 region has the DNA TGTGCCAGCAGCGCCCACGGGGAAAACTATGGCTACACCTTC. Together with reference TRBV9 and TRBJ1-2, the CDR3 gives the full variable domain: DSGVTQTPKHLITATGQRVTLRCSPRSGDLSVYWYQQSLDQGLQFLIQYYNGEERAKGNILERFSAQQFPDLHSELNLSSLELGDSALYFCASSAHGENYGYTFGSGTRLTVV.